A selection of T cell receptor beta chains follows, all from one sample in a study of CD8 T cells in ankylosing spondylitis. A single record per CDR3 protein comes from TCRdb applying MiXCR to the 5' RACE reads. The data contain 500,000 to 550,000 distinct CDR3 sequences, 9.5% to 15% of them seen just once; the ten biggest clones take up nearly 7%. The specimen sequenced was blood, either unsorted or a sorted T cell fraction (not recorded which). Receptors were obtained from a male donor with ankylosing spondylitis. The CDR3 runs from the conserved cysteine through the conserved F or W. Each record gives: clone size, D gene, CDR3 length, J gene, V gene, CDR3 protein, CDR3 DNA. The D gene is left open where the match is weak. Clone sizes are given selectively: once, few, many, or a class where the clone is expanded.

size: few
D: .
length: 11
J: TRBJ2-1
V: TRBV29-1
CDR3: CSAAPAGEQFF
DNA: TGCAGCGCCGCTCCCGCCGGTGAGCAGTTCTTC

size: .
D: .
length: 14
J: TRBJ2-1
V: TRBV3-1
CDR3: CASSNPGLDNEQFF
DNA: TGTGCCAGCAGTAACCCGGGACTCGACAATGAGCAGTTCTTC

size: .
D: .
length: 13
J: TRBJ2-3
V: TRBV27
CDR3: CASSLGRPDTQYF
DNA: TGTGCCAGCAGTTTGGGGCGCCCAGATACGCAGTATTTT

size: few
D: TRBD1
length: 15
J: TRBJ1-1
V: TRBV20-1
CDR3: CSGRSAGGRRTEAFF
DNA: TGCAGTGGAAGATCCGCAGGGGGTAGGAGGACTGAAGCTTTCTTT

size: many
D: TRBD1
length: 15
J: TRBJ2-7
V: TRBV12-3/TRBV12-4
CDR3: CASRPGQVNDYEQYF
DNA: TGTGCCAGCAGACCGGGACAGGTAAATGACTACGAGCAGTACTTC

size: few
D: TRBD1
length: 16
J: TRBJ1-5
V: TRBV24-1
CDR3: CATSEETGTSNQPQHF
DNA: TGTGCCACCAGTGAAGAGACAGGGACTAGCAATCAGCCCCAGCATTTT

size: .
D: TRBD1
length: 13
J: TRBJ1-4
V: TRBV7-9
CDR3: CASSEGQIRKLFF
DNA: TGTGCCAGCAGCGAGGGACAGATCAGAAAACTGTTTTTT

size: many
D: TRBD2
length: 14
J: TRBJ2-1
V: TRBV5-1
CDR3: CASSRGLAANEQFF
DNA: TGCGCCAGCAGCCGAGGACTAGCGGCAAATGAGCAGTTCTTC

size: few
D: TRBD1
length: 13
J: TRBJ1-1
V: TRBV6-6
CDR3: CASSYNRGTEAFF
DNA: TGTGCCAGCAGTTACAACAGGGGGACTGAAGCTTTCTTT

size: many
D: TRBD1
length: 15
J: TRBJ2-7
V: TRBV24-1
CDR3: CATSDAPGGSYEQYF
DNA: TGTGCCACCAGTGATGCCCCAGGGGGCTCCTACGAGCAGTACTTC

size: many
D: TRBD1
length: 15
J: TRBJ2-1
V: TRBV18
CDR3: CASSPPGQGYNEQFF
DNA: TGTGCCAGCTCACCACCGGGACAGGGCTACAATGAGCAGTTCTTC

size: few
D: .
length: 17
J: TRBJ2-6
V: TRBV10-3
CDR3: CAISDLWSTSGANVLTF
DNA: TGTGCCATCAGTGACCTATGGAGTACCTCTGGGGCCAACGTCCTGACTTTC

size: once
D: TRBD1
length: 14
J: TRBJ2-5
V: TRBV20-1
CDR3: CSARSGTGEETQYF
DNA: TGCAGTGCTAGATCCGGGACAGGTGAAGAGACCCAGTACTTC

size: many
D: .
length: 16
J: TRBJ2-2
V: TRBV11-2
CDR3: CASGLTRLSNTGELFF
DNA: TGTGCCAGCGGCCTTACTAGGCTCTCGAACACCGGGGAGCTGTTTTTT

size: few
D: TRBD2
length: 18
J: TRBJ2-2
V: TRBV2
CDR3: CASSERLAGVGDTGELFF
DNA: TGTGCCAGCAGTGAAAGGCTAGCGGGAGTCGGGGACACCGGGGAGCTGTTTTTT

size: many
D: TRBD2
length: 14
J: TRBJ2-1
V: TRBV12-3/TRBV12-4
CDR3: CASSLGLAVNEQFF
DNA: TGTGCCAGCAGCCTGGGACTAGCGGTTAATGAGCAGTTCTTC

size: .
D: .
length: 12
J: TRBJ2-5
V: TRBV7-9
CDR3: CASSFPVGTQYF
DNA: TGTGCCAGCAGCTTCCCCGTAGGGACCCAGTACTTC

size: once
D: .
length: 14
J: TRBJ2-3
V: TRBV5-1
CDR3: CSSSLIGNTDTQYF
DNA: TGCTCCAGCAGCTTGATAGGGAACACAGATACGCAGTATTTT

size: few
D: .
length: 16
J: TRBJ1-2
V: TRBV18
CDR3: CASSPNQGRFNYGYTF
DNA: TGTGCCAGCTCACCCAACCAGGGGAGATTTAACTATGGCTACACCTTC

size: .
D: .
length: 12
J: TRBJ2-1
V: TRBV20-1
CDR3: CGGGSTYNEQFF
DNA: TGCGGTGGGGGGAGTACCTACAATGAGCAGTTCTTC

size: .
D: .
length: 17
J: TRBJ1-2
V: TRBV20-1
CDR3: CSASPPVPLGEGLGYTF
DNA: TGCAGTGCTAGTCCCCCCGTCCCCCTTGGCGAGGGGCTCGGCTACACCTTC

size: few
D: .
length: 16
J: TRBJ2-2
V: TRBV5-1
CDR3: CASRSTGTANTGELFF
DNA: TGCGCCAGCAGATCAACCGGGACGGCGAACACCGGGGAGCTGTTTTTT

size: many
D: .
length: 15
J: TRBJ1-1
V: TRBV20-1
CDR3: CSARDPWGLGTEAFF
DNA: TGCAGTGCTAGAGATCCGTGGGGGCTGGGCACTGAAGCTTTCTTT

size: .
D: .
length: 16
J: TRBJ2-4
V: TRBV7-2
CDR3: CASSLDSSLGKNIQYF
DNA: TGTGCCAGCAGCTTAGACTCCTCGTTAGGCAAAAACATTCAGTACTTC

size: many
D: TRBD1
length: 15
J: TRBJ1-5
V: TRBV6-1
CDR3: CASSPQGNSNQPQHF
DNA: TGTGCCAGCAGTCCACAGGGGAATAGCAATCAGCCCCAGCATTTT

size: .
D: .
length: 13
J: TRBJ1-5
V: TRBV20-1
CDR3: CSAIRGYNQPQHF
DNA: TGCAGTGCCATACGGGGCTACAATCAGCCCCAGCATTTT

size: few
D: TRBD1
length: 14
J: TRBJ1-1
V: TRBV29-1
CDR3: CSVRTGFVYTEAFF
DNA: TGCAGCGTTCGGACAGGGTTCGTGTACACTGAAGCTTTCTTT

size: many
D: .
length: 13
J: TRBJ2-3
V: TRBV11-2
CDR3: CASSVIATDTQYF
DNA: TGTGCCAGCAGCGTGATAGCGACAGATACGCAGTATTTT

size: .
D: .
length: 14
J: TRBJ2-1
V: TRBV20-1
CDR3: CSATSGVSYNEQFF
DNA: TGCAGTGCCACTTCAGGGGTCTCCTACAATGAGCAGTTCTTC

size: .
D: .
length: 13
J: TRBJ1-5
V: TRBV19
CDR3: CASSIRIGQPQHF
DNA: TGTGCCAGTAGTATCAGGATAGGCCAGCCCCAGCATTTT

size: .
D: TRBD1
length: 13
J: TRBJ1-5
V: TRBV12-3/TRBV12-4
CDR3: CASRVGGDQPQHF
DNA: TGTGCCAGCAGGGTAGGGGGCGATCAGCCCCAGCATTTT

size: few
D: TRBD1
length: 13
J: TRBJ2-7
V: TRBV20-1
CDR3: CSAATGGNYEQYF
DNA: TGCAGTGCTGCGACAGGGGGCAACTACGAGCAGTACTTC

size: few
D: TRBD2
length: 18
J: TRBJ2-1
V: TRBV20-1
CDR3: CSARDGAGGQLSYNEQFF
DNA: TGCAGTGCTAGAGATGGAGCGGGAGGGCAGCTTTCCTACAATGAGCAGTTCTTC

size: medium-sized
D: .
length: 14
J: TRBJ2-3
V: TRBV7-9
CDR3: CASRYRVVTDTQYF
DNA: TGTGCCAGCCGGTACAGGGTTGTCACAGATACGCAGTATTTT

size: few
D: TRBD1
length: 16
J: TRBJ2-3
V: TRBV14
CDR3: CASSRYRGGPTDTQYF
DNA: TGTGCCAGCAGCCGCTACAGGGGCGGGCCCACAGATACGCAGTATTTT

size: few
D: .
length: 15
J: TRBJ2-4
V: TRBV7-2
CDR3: CASSKDGQARDIQYF
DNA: TGTGCCAGCAGCAAAGACGGCCAAGCCCGAGACATTCAGTACTTC

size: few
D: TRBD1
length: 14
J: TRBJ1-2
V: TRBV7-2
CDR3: CASSKGQGAYGYTF
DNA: TGTGCCAGCAGCAAAGGCCAGGGGGCCTATGGCTACACCTTC

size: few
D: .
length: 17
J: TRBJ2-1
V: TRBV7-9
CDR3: CASSLLAFSVSYNEQFF
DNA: TGTGCCAGCAGCTTATTGGCTTTTAGCGTCTCCTACAATGAGCAGTTCTTC

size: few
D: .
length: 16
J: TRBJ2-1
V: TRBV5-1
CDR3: CASSLVGGVGYNEQFF
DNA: TGCGCCAGCAGCTTGGTAGGGGGAGTTGGCTACAATGAGCAGTTCTTC

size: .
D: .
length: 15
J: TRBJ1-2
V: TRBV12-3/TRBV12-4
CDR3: CASSFSPGPKSGYTF
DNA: TGTGCCAGCAGTTTCAGCCCGGGCCCGAAATCCGGCTACACCTTC

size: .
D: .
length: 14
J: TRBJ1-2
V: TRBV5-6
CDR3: CASSIPDPNYGYTF
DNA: TGTGCCAGCAGCATTCCGGACCCAAACTATGGCTACACCTTC

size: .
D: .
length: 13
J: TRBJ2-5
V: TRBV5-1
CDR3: CASSRTIQETQYF
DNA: TGCGCCAGCAGCAGGACTATCCAAGAGACCCAGTACTTC

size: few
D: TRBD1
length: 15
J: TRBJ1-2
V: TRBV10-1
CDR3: CASSESVGTVGGYTF
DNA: TGCGCCAGCAGTGAGTCGGTCGGGACAGTAGGCGGCTACACCTTC